The 27 T cell receptor beta chains listed next were all sequenced from one sample in a study of cytomegalovirus exposure and HLA in healthy donors. 60 Vbeta and 13 Jbeta primers were used in PCR. The repertoire was sequenced with immunoSEQ multiplex PCR; TCRdb's copy has only in-frame clones and lacks some. The record lists 50,000 to 70,000 clones, of which the ten most abundant hold about 3.6%. The source material was PBMCs. These receptors originate from a woman under 30 in good health and CMV-seronegative.

The genes are TRBV6-1 and TRBJ1-5; the match to TRBD1 covers 9 bases. Unmatched junction bases numbered 4, after V lost 5 bases and J lost 2 bases. The CDR3 loop spans 15 amino acids. Looked up from germline, CDR1 is MNHNS and CDR2 is SASEGT. The CDR3 nucleotides are TGTGCCAGCAGTTGGGACAGGGATGGCAATCAGCCCCAGCATTTT. Residues: CASSWDRDGNQPQHF.

The chain employs TRBV7-9 and TRBJ2-7; a weak D match, TRBD2 (5 bases). With 3 bases removed from V and 4 bases from J, the gap between germline ends came to 16 bases. CDR1 and CDR2 (germline): SEHNR, FQNEAQ (reference sequence). This CDR3 is 15 amino acids long. The CDR3 is CASSFGLAELYEQYF. CDR3 nucleotide sequence: TGTGCCAGCAGCTTCGGACTGGCGGAGCTATACGAGCAGTACTTC.

V usage is TRBV5-1 and J usage is TRBJ2-2, with D perhaps TRBD2 (5 bases). The CDR3 extends over 13 amino acids. V was cut by 7 bases and J by 5 bases, with 12 bases left in between. The germline gives CDR1 SGHRS, CDR2 YFSETQ. The CDR3 is CASGLLGTGELFF. As DNA, the CDR3 is TGCGCCAGCGGACTCCTCGGGACCGGGGAGCTGTTTTTT.

This sequence joins TRBV30 and TRBJ2-2; 7 nucleotides agree with TRBD2. CDR1 is GTSNPN and CDR2 is SVGIG in the germline V gene (reference sequence). V was pared by 3 bases and J by 6 bases, with 4 bases of the junction left unmatched. This CDR3 contains 13 residues. The CDR3 coding sequence is TGTGCCTGGAGAGCCCTAGCGGCCGGGGAGCTGTTTTTT. This sequence encodes CAWRALAAGELFF.

The chain employs TRBV18 and TRBJ1-2; 7 bases fit TRBD1. Germline CDR1 and CDR2: KGHSH and LQKENI. The V gene end was trimmed by 6 bases and the J gene end by 3 bases; junction bases not matched to a gene: 4. CDR3 length equals 13 residues. In nucleotides, the CDR3 is TGTGCCAGCTCGACCGGGACAGACTATGGCTACACCTTC. Translation gives CASSTGTDYGYTF.

V and J are TRBV6-5 and TRBJ2-7, with 8 nucleotides matching TRBD2. Germline CDR1 MNHEY, CDR2 SVGAGI. V dropped 6 bases and J dropped 2; count of bases not matched to a gene: 6. The CDR3 contains 14 residues. In nucleotides, the CDR3 is TGTGCCAGCAGCGATAGCGGGGCTACCTACGAGCAGTACTTC. Its translation: CASSDSGATYEQYF.

V gene TRBV5-6 combines with J gene TRBJ1-5; D is unresolved. The CDR3 runs to 12 residues. Trimming pared 2 bases from V and 4 bases from J, leaving 4 bases between. Germline-derived CDR1 and CDR2 are SGHDT and YYEEEE. The DNA for the CDR3 is TGTGCCAGCAGCTTTCAAAATCAGCCCCAGCATTTT. This sequence encodes CASSFQNQPQHF.

The chain couples TRBV6-6 to TRBJ2-7, with D hard to call. The CDR3 covers 14 residues. Trimming pared 6 bases from V and 2 bases from J, leaving 14 bases between. Germline V CDR1 and CDR2: MNHNY, SVGAGI (reference sequence). CDR3 coding DNA: TGTGCCAGCAGCGGCCCGGCGGAGACCTACGAGCAGTACTTC. This sequence encodes CASSGPAETYEQYF.

This chain links TRBV19 with TRBJ2-1; 14 positions match TRBD2. Trimming removed 5 bases from V and 7 bases from J; junction bases left unmatched: 4. Germline CDR1 LNHDA, CDR2 SQIVND (reference sequence). The CDR3 runs 15 residues. The CDR3 here is CASSRLAGGLNEQFF. CDR3 in DNA: TGTGCCAGTAGTCGACTAGCGGGGGGGTTGAATGAGCAGTTCTTC.

The J gene is TRBJ2-5, the V gene TRBV29-1; D not resolved. The germline V gene has CDR1 SQVTM and CDR2 ANQGSEA. V shed 3 bases and J shed 2 bases, with 10 bases lying between them. The CDR3 length is 13 residues. In DNA, the CDR3 is TGCAGCGTTGATGCCAGGTCGCAAGAGACCCAGTACTTC. Translated: CSVDARSQETQYF.

This chain connects TRBV7-8 to TRBJ1-4, with 8 bases lining up with TRBD1. CDR3 length: 15 amino acids. Germline CDR1 is SGHVS and CDR2 is FQNEAQ. With V trimmed by 4 bases and J by 8 bases, 9 bases remained unmatched. CDR3 region: CASSSGQGGGEKLFF. Written as DNA, the CDR3 is TGTGCCAGCAGCTCAGGACAGGGAGGCGGGGAAAAACTGTTTTTT.

The genes are TRBV4-1 and TRBJ2-3, with D possibly TRBD2 on 7 matching bases. Between the trimmed V and J ends, which lost 1 base and 2 bases, there was a span of 10 bases. CDR1 and CDR2 (germline): MGHRA, YSYEKL. This CDR3 contains 15 residues. CDR3 DNA sequence: TGCGCCAGCAGCCAAGTGGGGGGGGCCACAGATACGCAGTATTTT. Amino acids: CASSQVGGATDTQYF.

This CDR3 is CAWSNSGGRDTQYF. The CDR3, as DNA: TGTGCCTGGAGTAACTCAGGAGGGAGGGATACGCAGTATTTT. V is TRBV30 and J is TRBJ2-3, with a weak D call TRBD2 (6 bases). The V gene's germline CDR1 is GTSNPN and CDR2 SVGIG (reference sequence). The CDR3 covers 14 residues. Trimming took off 2 bases at V and 6 bases at J, with 15 bases between the two ends.

The V gene is TRBV30, the J gene TRBJ1-1; no definite D call. V was cut by 3 bases and J by 0 bases, with 5 bases left in between. The CDR3 contains 12 residues. CDR1 and CDR2 from the germline V gene are GTSNPN and SVGIG (reference sequence). CDR3 in amino acids: CAWSPVNTEAFF. The CDR3 bases are TGTGCCTGGAGCCCAGTGAACACTGAAGCTTTCTTT.

The chain recombines TRBV6-1 with TRBJ2-1; D ambiguous. The CDR3 extends over 15 amino acids. Trimming stripped 4 bases from V and 9 bases from J, with 19 bases between. The germline V gene has CDR1 MNHNS and CDR2 SASEGT. The CDR3 region has the DNA TGTGCCAGCAGTGTAGAAGAAAAGGTACGAGGTGAGCAGTTCTTC. Amino acids: CASSVEEKVRGEQFF.

V is TRBV18 and J is TRBJ2-7, with 7 bases lining up with TRBD1. V trimming: 5 bases; J trimming: 3 bases; junction bases outside the gene matches: 16. Germline CDR1 is KGHSH and CDR2 is LQKENI. CDR3 length: 17 residues. CDR3 sequence (DNA): TGTGCCAGCTCATCCGGGACAGCAGAGAAGAGAGGCTACGAGCAGTACTTC. Translation: CASSSGTAEKRGYEQYF.

The V gene is TRBV7-8, the J gene TRBJ2-7, with D possibly being TRBD1 (6 bases). CDR3 length: 14 residues. Germline V CDR1 and CDR2: SGHVS, FQNEAQ. V was trimmed by 4 bases and J by 4 bases, leaving 14 bases between them. CDR3 nucleotide sequence: TGTGCCAGCAGCTGGGGGCAGGACGAATACGAGCAGTACTTC. Protein product: CASSWGQDEYEQYF.

The chain recombines TRBV4-1 with TRBJ1-1; 9 positions agree with TRBD1. Germline V gene lookup returns CDR1 MGHRA and CDR2 YSYEKL. J lost 7 bases, V lost 2 bases, and 5 bases had no gene match. The CDR3 is 14 residues long. The CDR3 DNA reads as TGCGCCAGCAGCCAACTTGGGACAGGGTTTGAAGCTTTCTTT. The encoded protein is CASSQLGTGFEAFF.

This chain uses TRBV4-1 with TRBJ1-1; D is uncertain. The CDR3 sequence is 18 residues long. Deletions cut 2 bases from V and 6 bases from J, with 25 bases between. Germline CDR1 is MGHRA and CDR2 is YSYEKL. The CDR3 spells CASSQTLPGLSRGAEAFF. The CDR3 DNA sequence: TGCGCCAGCAGCCAAACCTTGCCCGGACTCTCTCGAGGCGCTGAAGCTTTCTTT.

The J gene is TRBJ1-5, the V gene TRBV28; D may be TRBD1 (5 bases). This CDR3 has 16 amino acids. The germline V gene has CDR1 MDHEN and CDR2 SYDVKM. V was pared by 1 base and J by 1 base, with 11 bases between. CDR3 in DNA: TGTGCCAGCAGTTTATCCCAGGGTTGGAGCAATCAGCCCCAGCATTTT. Its translation is CASSLSQGWSNQPQHF.

The CDR3 sequence is CASSLRDRGLGINEQFF. The CDR3 nucleotides are TGTGCCAGCAGCTTAAGGGACAGGGGGCTAGGGATAAATGAGCAGTTCTTC. The chain recombines TRBV11-2 with TRBJ2-1; 12 bases fit TRBD1. The CDR3 loop spans 17 amino acids. The V segment lost 2 bases and the J segment 7 bases; nucleotides outside the gene matches: 9. Germline V gene lookup returns CDR1 SGHAT and CDR2 FQNNGV. Variable domain in full (rest from reference TRBV11-2 and TRBJ2-1): EAGVAQSPRYKIIEKRQSVAFWCNPISGHATLYWYQQILGQGPKLLIQFQNNGVVDDSQLPKDRFSAERLKGVDSTLKIQPAKLEDSAVYLCASSLRDRGLGINEQFFGPGTRLTVL.

A remark on this clone: This sample includes further DNA sequences coding for the same CDR3. The rearrangement uses TRBV9 and TRBJ1-1; no firm D call. Trimming took off 3 bases at V and 7 bases at J, with 7 bases between the two ends. Germline CDR1 and CDR2: SGDLS and YYNGEE. The length of the CDR3 is 11 residues. Here the CDR3 reads CASSAPGEAFF. The CDR3 DNA reads TGTGCCAGCAGCGCACCAGGTGAAGCTTTCTTT.

V and J are TRBV19 and TRBJ1-6; 7 nucleotides match TRBD1. The length of the CDR3 is 16 residues. V lost 3 bases to trimming and J lost 0 bases; unmatched junction nucleotides: 2. Per the germline V gene, CDR1 is LNHDA and CDR2 is SQIVND (reference sequence). The CDR3 coding sequence is TGTGCCAGTAGTATTCCAGGGGGCTCCTATAATTCACCCCTCCACTTT. It codes for CASSIPGGSYNSPLHF.

The CDR3 DNA is TGTGCCAGGAGAGTCCCAGGGTACCAAGAGACCCAGTACTTC. It is translated as CARRVPGYQETQYF. The chain recombines TRBV2 with TRBJ2-5; tentatively, D is TRBD1 (5 bases). CDR1 is SNHLY and CDR2 is FYNNEI in the germline V gene. The CDR3 extends over 14 amino acids. Trimming took off 9 bases at V and 0 bases at J, with 14 bases between the two ends.

This chain links TRBV10-3 with TRBJ2-7; a possible D gene is TRBD2 (7 bases). The CDR3 is made up of 16 amino acids. Germline CDR1 ENHRY, CDR2 SYGVKD. V was trimmed by 8 bases and J by 0 bases, leaving 20 bases between them. In nucleotides, the CDR3 is TGTGCCATCGGACTGGGAGGGGGGAGAGGCTCCTACGAGCAGTACTTC. It yields the protein CAIGLGGGRGSYEQYF.

The V gene is TRBV25-1, the J gene TRBJ2-1; 7 bases map to TRBD1. Per germline, CDR1 MGHDK and CDR2 SYGVNS. CDR3 length equals 17 residues. With 3 bases clipped from V and 5 bases from J, the junction kept 13 bases outside the gene matches. The CDR3 sequence: CASSELGNRDRDNEQFF. The CDR3, as DNA: TGTGCCAGCAGTGAGCTAGGGAACCGGGACAGAGACAATGAGCAGTTCTTC.

The chain uses TRBV4-1 and TRBJ2-7, with 7 bases aligning to TRBD2. The CDR3 extends over 14 amino acids. J lost 1 base, V lost 2 bases, and 2 bases had no gene match. Looked up from germline, CDR1 is MGHRA and CDR2 is YSYEKL. The CDR3 loop reads CASSQPGRSYEQYF. The DNA for the CDR3 is TGCGCCAGCAGCCAACCCGGGAGGTCCTACGAGCAGTACTTC.